This TCR beta chain was identified in a study of Graves' ophthalmopathy and Graves' hyperthyroidism. Patients were left out if they had other autoimmune diseases, uncontrolled infections, pregnancy or lactation. Reliance was placed on clinical symptoms, serum thyroxine, TRAb, thyroid ultrasound and orbital computed tomography for diagnosis. PBMCs were density-gradient isolated from roughly 10 ml fresh blood. Study outcomes and limitations: Among thyroid clonotypes expanded above 0.001 frequency, most also appeared in blood.

The length of the CDR3 is 14 residues. Germline values: CDR1 MNHEY, CDR2 SVGAGI. V was pared by 5 bases and J by 2 bases, with 5 bases of the junction left unmatched. This clonotype was seen many times. Its antigen remains unidentified. The TCR beta CDR3 regions underwent amplification from RNA transcripts. HTBI-primed first-round RT-PCR preceded second-round multiplex PCR. TCRdb itself ran the multiplex PCR reads through MiXCR, one entry per CDR3 protein. Among about 200,000 distinct CDR3 sequences listed, approximately 29% were seen once. The receptor comes from a man aged 45 to 65 with Graves' ophthalmopathy. Material: peripheral blood. J is TRBJ2-5 and V is TRBV6-5, with TRBD2 matching over 7 bases. This CDR3 is CASSPLAVQETQYF. DNA for the CDR3: TGTGCCAGCAGTCCGCTAGCGGTTCAAGAGACCCAGTACTTC.